This TCR beta chain was sequenced during a study of T cells in Graves' hyperthyroidism and ophthalmopathy. Overall study results and limits: Blood shared most expanded thyroid clonotypes above 0.001.

Any patient presenting with uncontrolled infection, other autoimmune disease, pregnancy or lactation was left out. Every diagnosis used clinical symptoms, serum thyroxine and TRAb, thyroid ultrasound and orbital computed tomography. Roughly 9.1 ml of fresh peripheral blood supplied the PBMCs. This clonotype was counted ten times or more. Its cognate antigen is unknown. Researchers amplified the TCR beta CDR3 regions from RNA transcripts. First-round RT-PCR targeting the TCR CDR3 was performed with the HTBI primer set. MiXCR, applied by TCRdb to the multiplex PCR reads, yields one record per CDR3 protein. The sample consists of a few hundred thousand distinct CDR3 sequences, roughly 14% of them appearing once. Sequences were obtained from blood. The origin of this receptor is a man aged 30-40 years with Graves' hyperthyroidism that later progressed to Graves' ophthalmopathy.

CDR3 sequence reads: CASSPNPRGYWTEAFF. CDR3 DNA sequence: TGTGCCAGCAGTCCGAACCCCAGGGGATATTGGACTGAAGCTTTCTTT. The chain has TRBV12-3 or TRBV12-4 and TRBJ1-1; tentatively, D is TRBD1 (6 bases). Between the trimmed V and J ends, which lost 5 bases and 5 bases, there was a span of 21 bases. CDR3 length equals 16 residues.